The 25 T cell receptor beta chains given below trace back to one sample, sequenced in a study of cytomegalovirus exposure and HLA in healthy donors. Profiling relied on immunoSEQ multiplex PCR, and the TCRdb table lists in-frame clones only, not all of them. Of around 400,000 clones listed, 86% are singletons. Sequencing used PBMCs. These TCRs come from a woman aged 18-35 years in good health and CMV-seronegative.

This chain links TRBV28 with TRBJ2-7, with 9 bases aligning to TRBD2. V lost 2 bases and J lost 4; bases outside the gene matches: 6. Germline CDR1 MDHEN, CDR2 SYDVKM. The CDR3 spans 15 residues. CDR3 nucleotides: TGTGCCAGCAGTTTAAGGTCTAGCGGGACGTACGAGCAGTACTTC. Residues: CASSLRSSGTYEQYF.

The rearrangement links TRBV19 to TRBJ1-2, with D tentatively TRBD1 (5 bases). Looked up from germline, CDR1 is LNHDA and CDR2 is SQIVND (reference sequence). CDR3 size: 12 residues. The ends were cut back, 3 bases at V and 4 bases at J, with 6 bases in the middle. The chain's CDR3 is CASSMTAYGYTF. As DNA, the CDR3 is TGTGCCAGTAGTATGACAGCCTATGGCTACACCTTC.

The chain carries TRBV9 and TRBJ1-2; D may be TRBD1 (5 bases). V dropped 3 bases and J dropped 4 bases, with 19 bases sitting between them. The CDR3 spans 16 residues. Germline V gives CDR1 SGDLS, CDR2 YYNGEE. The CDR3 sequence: CASSDPGSSGAYGYTF. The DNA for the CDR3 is TGTGCCAGCAGCGACCCAGGTTCCTCTGGGGCCTATGGCTACACCTTC. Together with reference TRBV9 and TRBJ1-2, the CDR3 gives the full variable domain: DSGVTQTPKHLITATGQRVTLRCSPRSGDLSVYWYQQSLDQGLQFLIQYYNGEERAKGNILERFSAQQFPDLHSELNLSSLELGDSALYFCASSDPGSSGAYGYTFGSGTRLTVV.

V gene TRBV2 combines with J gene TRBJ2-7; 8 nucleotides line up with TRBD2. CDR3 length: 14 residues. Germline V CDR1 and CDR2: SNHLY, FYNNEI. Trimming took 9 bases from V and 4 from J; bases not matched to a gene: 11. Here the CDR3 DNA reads TGTGCCAGTCTGGGAGCGGGAGTTCTTTACGAGCAGTACTTC. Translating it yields CASLGAGVLYEQYF.

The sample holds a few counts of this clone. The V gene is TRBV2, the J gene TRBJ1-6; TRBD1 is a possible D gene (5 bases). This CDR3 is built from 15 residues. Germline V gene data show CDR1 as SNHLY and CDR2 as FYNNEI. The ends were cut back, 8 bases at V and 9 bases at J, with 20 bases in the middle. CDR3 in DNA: TGTGCCAGCGGGTTCGACAGCGCCTCTGGTTCACCCCTCCACTTT. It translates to CASGFDSASGSPLHF.

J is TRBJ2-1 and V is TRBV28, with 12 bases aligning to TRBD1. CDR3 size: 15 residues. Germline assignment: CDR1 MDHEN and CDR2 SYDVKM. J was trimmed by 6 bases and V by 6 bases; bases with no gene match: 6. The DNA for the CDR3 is TGTGCCAGCAGCGGGGGACAGGGGGCTGTCAATGAGCAGTTCTTC. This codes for CASSGGQGAVNEQFF.

The CDR3 sequence: CASSVAGEGGLEQYF. The CDR3 region has the DNA TGTGCCAGCAGCGTGGCAGGAGAGGGGGGGCTCGAGCAGTACTTC. V is TRBV9 and J is TRBJ2-7; a weak D match, TRBD2 (7 bases). Germline lookup yields CDR1 SGDLS and CDR2 YYNGEE. Between the trimmed V and J ends, which lost 2 bases and 6 bases, there was a span of 18 bases. The CDR3 runs 15 residues.

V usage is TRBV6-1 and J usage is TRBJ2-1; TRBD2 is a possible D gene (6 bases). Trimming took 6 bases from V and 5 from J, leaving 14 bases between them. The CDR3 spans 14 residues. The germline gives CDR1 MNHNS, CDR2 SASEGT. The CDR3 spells CASSPRDFHNEQFF. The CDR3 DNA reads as TGTGCCAGCAGCCCAAGGGACTTCCACAATGAGCAGTTCTTC.

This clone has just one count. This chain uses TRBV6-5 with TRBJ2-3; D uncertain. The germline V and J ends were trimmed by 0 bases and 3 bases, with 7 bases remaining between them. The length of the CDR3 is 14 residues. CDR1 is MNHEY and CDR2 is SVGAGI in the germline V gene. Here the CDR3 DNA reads TGTGCCAGCAGTTACTCTTCAACTACAGATACGCAGTATTTT. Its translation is CASSYSSTTDTQYF.

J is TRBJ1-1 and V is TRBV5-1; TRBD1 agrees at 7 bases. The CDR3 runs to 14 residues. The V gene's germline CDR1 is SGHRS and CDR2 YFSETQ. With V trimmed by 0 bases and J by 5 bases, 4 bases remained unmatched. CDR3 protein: CASSLDRGVTEAFF. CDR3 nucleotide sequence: TGCGCCAGCAGCTTGGACAGGGGAGTTACTGAAGCTTTCTTT.

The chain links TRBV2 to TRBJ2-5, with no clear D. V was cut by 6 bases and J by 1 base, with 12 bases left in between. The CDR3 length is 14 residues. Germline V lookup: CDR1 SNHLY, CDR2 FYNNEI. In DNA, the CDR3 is TGTGCCAGCAGGGTAGCACTCCCCCAAGAGACCCAGTACTTC. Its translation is CASRVALPQETQYF.

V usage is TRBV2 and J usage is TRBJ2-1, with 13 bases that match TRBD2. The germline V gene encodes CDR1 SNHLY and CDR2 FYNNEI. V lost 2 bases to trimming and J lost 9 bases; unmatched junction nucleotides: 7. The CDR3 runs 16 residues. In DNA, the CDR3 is TGTGCCAGCAGTGAATTATTTGGACTAGCGGGGGTTGAGCAGTTCTTC. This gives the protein CASSELFGLAGVEQFF. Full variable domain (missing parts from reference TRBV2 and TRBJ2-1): EPEVTQTPSHQVTQMGQEVILRCVPISNHLYFYWYRQILGQKVEFLVSFYNNEISEKSEIFDDQFSVERPDGSNFTLKIRSTKLEDSAMYFCASSELFGLAGVEQFFGPGTRLTVL.

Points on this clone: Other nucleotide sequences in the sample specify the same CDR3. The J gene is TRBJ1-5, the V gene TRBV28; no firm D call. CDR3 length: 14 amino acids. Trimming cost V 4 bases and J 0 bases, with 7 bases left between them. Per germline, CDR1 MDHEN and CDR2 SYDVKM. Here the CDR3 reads CASSSGYSNQPQHF. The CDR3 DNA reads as TGTGCCAGCAGTTCGGGGTATAGCAATCAGCCCCAGCATTTT.

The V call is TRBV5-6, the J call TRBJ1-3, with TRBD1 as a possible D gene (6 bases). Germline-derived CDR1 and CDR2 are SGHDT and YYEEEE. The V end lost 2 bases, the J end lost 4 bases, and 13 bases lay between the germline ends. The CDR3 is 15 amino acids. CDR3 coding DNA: TGTGCCAGCAGCTTAAGGGGGAGAGCGGGAAACACCATATATTTT. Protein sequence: CASSLRGRAGNTIYF.

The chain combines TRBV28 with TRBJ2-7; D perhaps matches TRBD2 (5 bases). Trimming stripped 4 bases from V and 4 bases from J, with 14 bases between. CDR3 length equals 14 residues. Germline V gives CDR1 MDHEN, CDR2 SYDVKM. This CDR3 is CASSSSPLVYEQYF. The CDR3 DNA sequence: TGTGCCAGCAGTTCCTCCCCACTAGTGTACGAGCAGTACTTC.

As DNA, the CDR3 is TGTGCCACCGGGGAGGGACGGGCGTTTCTCGAGCAGTACTTC. Protein sequence: CATGEGRAFLEQYF. V is TRBV5-8 and J is TRBJ2-7; 7 positions agree with TRBD2. Trimming removed 9 bases from V and 6 bases from J; junction bases left unmatched: 15. CDR1 and CDR2 (germline): SGHTS, YDEGEE. This CDR3 has 14 residues.

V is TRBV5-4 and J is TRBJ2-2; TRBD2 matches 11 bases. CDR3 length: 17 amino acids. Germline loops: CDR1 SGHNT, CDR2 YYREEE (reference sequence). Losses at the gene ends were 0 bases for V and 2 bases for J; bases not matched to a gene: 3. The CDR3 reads CASSLGGTSGNTGELFF. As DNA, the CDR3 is TGTGCCAGCAGCTTGGGGGGGACTAGCGGAAACACCGGGGAGCTGTTTTTT.

CDR3 region: CAWSVLILSGNTIYF. The CDR3 DNA follows: TGTGCCTGGAGTGTACTCATACTCTCTGGAAACACCATATATTTT. This sequence joins TRBV30 and TRBJ1-3, with D unclear. V lost 0 bases to trimming and J lost 0 bases, with 9 bases between them. This CDR3 is 15 amino acids long. The germline V gene encodes CDR1 GTSNPN and CDR2 SVGIG (reference sequence).

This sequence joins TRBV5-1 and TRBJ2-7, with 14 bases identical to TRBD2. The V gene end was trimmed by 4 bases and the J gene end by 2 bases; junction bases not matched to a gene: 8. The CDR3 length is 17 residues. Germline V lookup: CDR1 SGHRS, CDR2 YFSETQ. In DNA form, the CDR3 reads TGCGCCAGCAGCCCCGGGACTAGCGGGAGTAGGGCCTACGAGCAGTACTTC. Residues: CASSPGTSGSRAYEQYF.

The CDR3 loop reads CASFTLGGPQETQYF. CDR3 DNA sequence: TGTGCCAGCTTTACCCTTGGGGGCCCACAAGAGACCCAGTACTTC. The rearrangement joins TRBV2 to TRBJ2-5; D is perhaps TRBD1 (6 bases). CDR1 is SNHLY and CDR2 is FYNNEI in the germline V gene. Trimming removed 8 bases at V and 2 bases at J, with 18 bases between. This CDR3 contains 15 residues.

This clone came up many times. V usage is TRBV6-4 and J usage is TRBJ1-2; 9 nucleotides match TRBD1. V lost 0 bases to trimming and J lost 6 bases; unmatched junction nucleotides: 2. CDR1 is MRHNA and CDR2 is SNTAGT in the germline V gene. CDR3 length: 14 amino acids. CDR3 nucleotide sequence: TGTGCCAGCAGTGACTCCGGGACAGGGCATGGCTACACCTTC. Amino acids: CASSDSGTGHGYTF.

The CDR3 loop is CASSFQGHLYEQYF. The CDR3 region has the DNA TGTGCCAGCAGTTTCCAGGGGCACCTCTACGAGCAGTACTTC. The J gene is TRBJ2-7, the V gene TRBV27, with D tentatively TRBD1 (6 bases). V was pared by 3 bases and J by 3 bases, with 12 bases between. The CDR3 spans 14 residues. The germline CDR1 and CDR2 sequences are MNHEY and SMNVEV (reference sequence).

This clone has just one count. CDR3 in DNA: TGTGCCAGCAGTTTTGGCAGGGCGTATGGCTACACCTTC. It specifies CASSFGRAYGYTF. The chain is built from TRBV27 and TRBJ1-2; maybe TRBD1 (5 bases). V was cut by 3 bases and J by 5 bases, with 10 bases left in between. CDR1 is MNHEY and CDR2 is SMNVEV in the germline V gene (reference sequence). The CDR3 loop spans 13 amino acids.

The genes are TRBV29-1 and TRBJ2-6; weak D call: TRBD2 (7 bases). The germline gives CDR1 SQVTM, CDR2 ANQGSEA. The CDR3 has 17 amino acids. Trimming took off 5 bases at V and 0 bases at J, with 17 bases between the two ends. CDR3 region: CSVKGGDVSSGANVLTF. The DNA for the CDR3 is TGCAGCGTTAAGGGGGGGGACGTCTCCTCTGGGGCCAACGTCCTGACTTTC.

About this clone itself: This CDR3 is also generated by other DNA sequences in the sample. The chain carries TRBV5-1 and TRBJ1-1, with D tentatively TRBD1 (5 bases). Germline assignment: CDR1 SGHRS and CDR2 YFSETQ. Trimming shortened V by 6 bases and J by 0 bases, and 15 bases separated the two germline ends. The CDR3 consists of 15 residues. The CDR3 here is CASTQAGTMNTEAFF. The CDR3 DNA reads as TGCGCCAGCACCCAAGCGGGGACTATGAACACTGAAGCTTTCTTT.